The T cell receptor (beta chain) under discussion was sequenced for a study of spatial heterogeneity in lung cancer. Points from the study as a whole: Expanded intratumoral alpha and beta TCR counts tracked tumor mutation counts.

There are 15 residues in the CDR3. Germline V gene sequence: CDR1 SGHNT, CDR2 YYREEE (reference sequence). The junction had 9 bases not matched to a gene; V was cut back by 4 bases and J by 5 bases. TCRdb reanalysed the 5' RACE reads using MiXCR and keeps one entry per CDR3 protein. The profile covers about 10,000 distinct CDR3 sequences, with roughly an eighth appearing a single time and over 9.5% taken by the ten largest. As for time point: sample taken at primary tumor resection. The donors comprised about 65 untreated early-stage non-small cell lung cancer patients. Frozen PBMC, nontumor lung or tumor provided whole RNA, which was sequenced unsorted. This clonotype was detected many times. Antigen specificity is unknown.

This TCR was recovered from a male donor with early-stage non-small cell lung cancer. Sequences were derived from lung tumor tissue, sampled at surgery. The chain combines TRBV5-4 with TRBJ2-5, with 9 bases matching TRBD2. The CDR3 region is CASSDQREVGETQYF. In DNA form, the CDR3 reads TGTGCCAGCAGCGACCAGCGGGAGGTGGGGGAGACCCAGTACTTC.